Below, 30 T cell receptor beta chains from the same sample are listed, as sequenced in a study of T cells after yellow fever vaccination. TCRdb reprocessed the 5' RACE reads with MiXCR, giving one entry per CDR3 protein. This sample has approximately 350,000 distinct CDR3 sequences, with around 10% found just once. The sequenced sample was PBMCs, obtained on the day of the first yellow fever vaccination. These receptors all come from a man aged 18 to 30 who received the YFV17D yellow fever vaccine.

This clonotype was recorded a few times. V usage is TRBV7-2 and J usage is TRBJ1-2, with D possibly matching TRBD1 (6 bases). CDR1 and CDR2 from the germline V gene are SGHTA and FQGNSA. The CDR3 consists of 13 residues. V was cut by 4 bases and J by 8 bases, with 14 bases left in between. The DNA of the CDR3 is TGTGCCAGCAGCTCGTACAGGGAATCGGGCTACACCTTC. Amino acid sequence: CASSSYRESGYTF.

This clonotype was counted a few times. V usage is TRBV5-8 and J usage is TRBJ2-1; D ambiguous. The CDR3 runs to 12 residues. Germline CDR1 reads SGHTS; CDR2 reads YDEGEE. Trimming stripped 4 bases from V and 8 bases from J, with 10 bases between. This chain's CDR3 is CASSPSGDEQFF. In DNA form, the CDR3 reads TGTGCCAGCAGCCCGTCGGGTGATGAGCAGTTCTTC.

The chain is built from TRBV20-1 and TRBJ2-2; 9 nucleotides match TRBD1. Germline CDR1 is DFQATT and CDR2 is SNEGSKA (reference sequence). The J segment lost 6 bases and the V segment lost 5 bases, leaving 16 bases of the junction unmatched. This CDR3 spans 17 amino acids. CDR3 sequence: CSAPKIPGQGSPGELFF. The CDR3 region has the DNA TGCAGTGCTCCCAAGATTCCGGGACAGGGTAGCCCCGGGGAGCTGTTTTTT.

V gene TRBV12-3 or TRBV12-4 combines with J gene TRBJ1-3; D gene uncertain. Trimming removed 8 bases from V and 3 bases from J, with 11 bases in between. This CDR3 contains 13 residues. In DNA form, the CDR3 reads TGTGCCAGCCGACGTCCCATTGGAAACACCATATATTTT. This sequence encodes CASRRPIGNTIYF.

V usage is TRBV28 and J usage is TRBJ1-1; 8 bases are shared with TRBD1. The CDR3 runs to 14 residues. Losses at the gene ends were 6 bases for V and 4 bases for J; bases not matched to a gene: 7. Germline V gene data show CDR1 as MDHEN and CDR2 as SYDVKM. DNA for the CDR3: TGTGCCAGCAGCCCGGACAGGGAAGTCACTGAAGCTTTCTTT. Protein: CASSPDREVTEAFF. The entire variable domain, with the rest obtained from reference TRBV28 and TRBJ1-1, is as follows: DVKVTQSSRYLVKRTGEKVFLECVQDMDHENMFWYRQDPGLGLRLIYFSYDVKMKEKGDIPEGYSVSREKKERFSLILESASTNQTSMYLCASSPDREVTEAFFGQGTRLTVV.

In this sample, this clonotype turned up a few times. CDR3 region: CASSPKGASGGTDTQYF. The CDR3 coding sequence is TGTGCCAGCAGCCCTAAAGGGGCTAGCGGGGGCACAGATACGCAGTATTTT. This chain connects TRBV7-3 to TRBJ2-3; TRBD2 aligns across 9 bases. The CDR3 loop spans 17 amino acids. The V and J ends lost 5 bases and 1 base, in that order; junction bases with no gene match: 10. The germline V gene has CDR1 SGHTA and CDR2 FQGTGA.

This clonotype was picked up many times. The CDR3 region is CASSSRTGLYEQYF. In nucleotides, the CDR3 is TGTGCCAGCAGTTCCAGGACCGGACTCTACGAGCAGTACTTC. The genes are TRBV6-5 and TRBJ2-7, with D possibly being TRBD2 (5 bases). Germline V gene data show CDR1 as MNHEY and CDR2 as SVGAGI. CDR3 size: 14 residues. The germline V and J ends were trimmed by 4 bases and 3 bases, with 13 bases remaining between them.

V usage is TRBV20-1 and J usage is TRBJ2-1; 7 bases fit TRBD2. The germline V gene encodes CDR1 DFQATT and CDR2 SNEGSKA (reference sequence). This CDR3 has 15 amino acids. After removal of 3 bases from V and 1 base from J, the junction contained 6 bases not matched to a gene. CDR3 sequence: CSASPSGNSYNEQFF. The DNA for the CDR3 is TGCAGTGCTAGTCCCAGCGGGAATTCCTACAATGAGCAGTTCTTC.

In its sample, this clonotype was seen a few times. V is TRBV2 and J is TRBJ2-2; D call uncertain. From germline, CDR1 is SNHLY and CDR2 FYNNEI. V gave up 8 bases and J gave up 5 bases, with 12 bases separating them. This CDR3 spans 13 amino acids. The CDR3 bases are TGTGCCAGCCTTCCTTTTAAAACCGGGGAGCTGTTTTTT. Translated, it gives CASLPFKTGELFF.

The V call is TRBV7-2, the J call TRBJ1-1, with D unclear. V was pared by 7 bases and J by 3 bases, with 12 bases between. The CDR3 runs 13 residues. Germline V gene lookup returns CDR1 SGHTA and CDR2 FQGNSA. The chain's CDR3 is CASKRLGDTEAFF. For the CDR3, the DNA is TGTGCCAGCAAAAGGCTCGGGGACACTGAAGCTTTCTTT.

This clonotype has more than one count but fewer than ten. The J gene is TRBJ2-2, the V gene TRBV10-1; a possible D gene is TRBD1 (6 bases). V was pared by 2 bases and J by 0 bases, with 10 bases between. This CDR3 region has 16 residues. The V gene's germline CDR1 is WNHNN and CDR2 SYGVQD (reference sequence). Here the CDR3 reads CASSEGTTTNTGELFF. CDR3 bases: TGCGCCAGCAGTGAGGGGACAACAACGAACACCGGGGAGCTGTTTTTT.

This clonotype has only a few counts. The CDR3: CASSQEGTNVYEQYV. The CDR3 DNA reads as TGCGCCAGCAGCCAAGAAGGAACAAACGTCTACGAGCAGTACGTC. This sequence joins TRBV4-1 and TRBJ2-7; no reliable D call. V gave up 0 bases and J gave up 3 bases, with 12 bases separating them. Germline V gives CDR1 MGHRA, CDR2 YSYEKL. This CDR3 has 15 residues.

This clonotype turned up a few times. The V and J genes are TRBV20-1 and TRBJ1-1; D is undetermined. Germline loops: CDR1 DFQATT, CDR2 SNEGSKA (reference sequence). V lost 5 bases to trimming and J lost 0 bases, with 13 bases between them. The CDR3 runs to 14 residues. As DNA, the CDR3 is TGCAGTGCTGCCTTAGATTGGATGAACACTGAAGCTTTCTTT. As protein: CSAALDWMNTEAFF.

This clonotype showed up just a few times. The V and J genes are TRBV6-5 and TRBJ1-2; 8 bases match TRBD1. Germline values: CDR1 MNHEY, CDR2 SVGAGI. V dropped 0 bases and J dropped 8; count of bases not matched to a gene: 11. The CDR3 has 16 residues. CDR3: CASSYSPRGQAWGYTF. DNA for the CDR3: TGTGCCAGCAGTTACTCCCCCCGGGGACAGGCCTGGGGCTACACCTTC.

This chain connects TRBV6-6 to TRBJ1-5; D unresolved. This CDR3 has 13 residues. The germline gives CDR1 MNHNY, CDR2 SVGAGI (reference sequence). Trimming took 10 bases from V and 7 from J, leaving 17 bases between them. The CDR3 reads CATVRALRQPQHF. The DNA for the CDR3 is TGTGCCACCGTCCGGGCCCTCCGGCAGCCCCAGCATTTT.

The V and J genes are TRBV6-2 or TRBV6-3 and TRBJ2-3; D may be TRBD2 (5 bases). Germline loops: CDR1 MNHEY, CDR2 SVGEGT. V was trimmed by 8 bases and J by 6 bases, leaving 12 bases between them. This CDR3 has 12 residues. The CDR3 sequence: CASAPPGDTQYF. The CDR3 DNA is TGTGCCAGCGCGCCTCCGGGGGATACGCAGTATTTT.

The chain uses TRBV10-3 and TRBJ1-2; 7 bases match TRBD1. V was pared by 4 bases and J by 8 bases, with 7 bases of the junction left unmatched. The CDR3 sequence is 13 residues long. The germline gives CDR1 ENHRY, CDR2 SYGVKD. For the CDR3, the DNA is TGTGCCATCAGTGGTTCGGACAGGCCCGGCTACACCTTC. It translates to CAISGSDRPGYTF.

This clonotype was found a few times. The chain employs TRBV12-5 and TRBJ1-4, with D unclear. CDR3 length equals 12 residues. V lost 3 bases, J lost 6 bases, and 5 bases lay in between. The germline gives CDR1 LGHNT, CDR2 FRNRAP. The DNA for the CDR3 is TGTGCTAGTGGTTTCCCTTATGAAAAACTGTTTTTT. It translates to CASGFPYEKLFF.

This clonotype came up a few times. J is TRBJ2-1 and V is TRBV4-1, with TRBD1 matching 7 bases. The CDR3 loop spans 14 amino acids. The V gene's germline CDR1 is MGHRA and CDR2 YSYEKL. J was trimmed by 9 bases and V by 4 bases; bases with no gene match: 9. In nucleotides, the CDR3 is TGCGCCAGCAGCCCCCGACAGGGCGGTACTGAGCAGTTCTTC. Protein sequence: CASSPRQGGTEQFF.

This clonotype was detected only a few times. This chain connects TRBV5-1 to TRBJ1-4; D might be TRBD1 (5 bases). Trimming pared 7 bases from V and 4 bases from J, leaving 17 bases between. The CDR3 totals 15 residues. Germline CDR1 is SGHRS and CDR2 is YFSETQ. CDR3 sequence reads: CASRPVGGFNEKLFF. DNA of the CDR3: TGCGCCAGCCGTCCCGTGGGGGGGTTTAATGAAAAACTGTTTTTT.

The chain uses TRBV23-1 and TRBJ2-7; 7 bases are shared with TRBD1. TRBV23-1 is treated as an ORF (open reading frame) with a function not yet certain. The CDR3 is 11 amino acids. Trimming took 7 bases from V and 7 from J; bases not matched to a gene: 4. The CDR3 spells CASISRGEQYV. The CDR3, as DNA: TGCGCCAGCATCTCCAGGGGGGAGCAGTACGTC.

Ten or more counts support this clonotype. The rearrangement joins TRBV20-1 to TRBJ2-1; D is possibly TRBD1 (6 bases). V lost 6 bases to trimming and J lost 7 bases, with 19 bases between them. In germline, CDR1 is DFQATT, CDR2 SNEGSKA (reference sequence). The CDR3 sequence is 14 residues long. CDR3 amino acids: CSARRTARTNEQFF. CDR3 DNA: TGCAGTGCGAGGAGGACAGCCCGGACTAATGAGCAGTTCTTC.

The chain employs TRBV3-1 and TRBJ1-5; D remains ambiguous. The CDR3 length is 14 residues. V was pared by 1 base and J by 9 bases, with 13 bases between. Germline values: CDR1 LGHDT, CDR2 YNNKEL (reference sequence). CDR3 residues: CASSQGAGAWPQHF. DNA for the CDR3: TGTGCCAGCAGCCAAGGTGCGGGCGCCTGGCCCCAGCATTTT.

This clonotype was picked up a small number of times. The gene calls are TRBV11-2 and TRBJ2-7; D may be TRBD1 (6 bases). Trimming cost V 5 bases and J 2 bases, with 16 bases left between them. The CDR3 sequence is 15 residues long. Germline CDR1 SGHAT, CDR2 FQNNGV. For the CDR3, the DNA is TGTGCCAGCAGCCCCCCGGGACAAGTCCCCTACGAGCAGTACTTC. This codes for CASSPPGQVPYEQYF.

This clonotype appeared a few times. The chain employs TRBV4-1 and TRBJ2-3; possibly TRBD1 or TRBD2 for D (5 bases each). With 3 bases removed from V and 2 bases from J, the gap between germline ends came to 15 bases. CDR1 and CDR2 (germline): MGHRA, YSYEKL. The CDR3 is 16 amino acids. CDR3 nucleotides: TGCGCCAGCAGCCACTTCGGGGCGCCGACCACAGATACGCAGTATTTT. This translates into CASSHFGAPTTDTQYF.

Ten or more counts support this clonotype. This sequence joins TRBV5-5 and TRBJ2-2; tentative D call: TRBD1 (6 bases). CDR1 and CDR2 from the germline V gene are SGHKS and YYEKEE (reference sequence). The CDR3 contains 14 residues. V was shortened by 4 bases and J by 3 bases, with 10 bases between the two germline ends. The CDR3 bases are TGTGCCAGCAGCCAACAGGGAGACACCGGGGAGCTGTTTTTT. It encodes CASSQQGDTGELFF.

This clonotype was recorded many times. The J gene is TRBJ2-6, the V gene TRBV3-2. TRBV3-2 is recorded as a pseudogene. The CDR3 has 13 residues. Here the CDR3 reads CASSPSGANVLTF. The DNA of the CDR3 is TGTGCCAGCAGCCCCTCTGGGGCCAACGTCCTGACTTTC.

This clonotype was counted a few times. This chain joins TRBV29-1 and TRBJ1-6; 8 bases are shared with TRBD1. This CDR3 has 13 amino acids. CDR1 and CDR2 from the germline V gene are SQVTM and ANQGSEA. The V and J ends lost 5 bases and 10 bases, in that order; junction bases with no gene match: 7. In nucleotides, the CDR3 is TGCAGCGTTCGGGACAGGAGGCAATCACCCCTCCACTTT. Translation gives CSVRDRRQSPLHF.

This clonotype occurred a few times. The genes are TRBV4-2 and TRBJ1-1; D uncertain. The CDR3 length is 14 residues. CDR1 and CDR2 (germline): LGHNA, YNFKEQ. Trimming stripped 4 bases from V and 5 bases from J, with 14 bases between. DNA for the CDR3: TGTGCCAGCAGCCTGCGGGAGGGAGAGACTGAAGCTTTCTTT. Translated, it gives CASSLREGETEAFF.

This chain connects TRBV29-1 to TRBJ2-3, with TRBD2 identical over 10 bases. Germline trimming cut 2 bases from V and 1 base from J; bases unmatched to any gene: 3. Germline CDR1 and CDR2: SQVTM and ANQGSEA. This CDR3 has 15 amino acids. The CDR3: CSVERLAGGTDTQYF. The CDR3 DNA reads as TGCAGCGTTGAAAGGCTAGCGGGGGGCACAGATACGCAGTATTTT.